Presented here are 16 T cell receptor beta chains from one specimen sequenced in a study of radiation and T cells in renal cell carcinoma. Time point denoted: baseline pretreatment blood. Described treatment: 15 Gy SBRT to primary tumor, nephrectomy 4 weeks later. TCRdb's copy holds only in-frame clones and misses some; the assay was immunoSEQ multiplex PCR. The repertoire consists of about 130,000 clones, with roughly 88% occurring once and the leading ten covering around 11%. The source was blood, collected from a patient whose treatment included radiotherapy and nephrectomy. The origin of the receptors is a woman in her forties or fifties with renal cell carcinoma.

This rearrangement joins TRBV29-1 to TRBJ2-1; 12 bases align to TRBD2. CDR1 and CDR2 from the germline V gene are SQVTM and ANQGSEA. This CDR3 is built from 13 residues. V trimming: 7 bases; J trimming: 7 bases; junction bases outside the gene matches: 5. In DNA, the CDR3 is TGCAGCGCTGACACTAGCGGGGGGAATGAGCAGTTCTTC. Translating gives CSADTSGGNEQFF.

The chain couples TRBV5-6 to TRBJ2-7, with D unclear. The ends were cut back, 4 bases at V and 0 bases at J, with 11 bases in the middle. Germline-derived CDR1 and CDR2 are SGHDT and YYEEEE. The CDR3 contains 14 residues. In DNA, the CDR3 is TGTGCCAGCAGCCCCCTGGGCAGCTCCTACGAGCAGTACTTC. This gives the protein CASSPLGSSYEQYF. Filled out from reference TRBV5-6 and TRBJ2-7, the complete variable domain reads DAGVTQSPTHLIKTRGQQVTLRCSPKSGHDTVSWYQQALGQGPQFIFQYYEEEERQRGNFPDRFSGHQFPNYSSELNVNALLLGDSALYLCASSPLGSSYEQYFGPGTRLTVT.

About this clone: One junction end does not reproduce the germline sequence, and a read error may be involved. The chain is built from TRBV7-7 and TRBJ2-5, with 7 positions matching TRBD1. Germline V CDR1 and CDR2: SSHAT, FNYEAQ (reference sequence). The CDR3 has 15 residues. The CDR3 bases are TGTGCTAGCAGCCCAATGACAGGGTTTGGGGAGACCCAGTACTTC. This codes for CASSPMTGFGETQYF.

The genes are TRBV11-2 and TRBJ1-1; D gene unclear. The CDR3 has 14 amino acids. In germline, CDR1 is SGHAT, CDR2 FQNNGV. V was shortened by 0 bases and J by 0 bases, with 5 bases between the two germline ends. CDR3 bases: TGTGCCAGCAGCTTAGATAACCTGAACACTGAAGCTTTCTTT. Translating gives CASSLDNLNTEAFF. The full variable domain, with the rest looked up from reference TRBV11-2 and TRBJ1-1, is EAGVAQSPRYKIIEKRQSVAFWCNPISGHATLYWYQQILGQGPKLLIQFQNNGVVDDSQLPKDRFSAERLKGVDSTLKIQPAKLEDSAVYLCASSLDNLNTEAFFGQGTRLTVV.

CDR3 sequence (DNA): TGTGCCAGCAGCGAAGATCCGGGGGGACAGAGCAAGGGTGGCTACACCTTC. Its translation: CASSEDPGGQSKGGYTF. This chain joins TRBV9 and TRBJ1-2; 7 nucleotides line up with TRBD1. Trimming at V came to 3 bases and at J to 7 bases, leaving 18 bases not matched to a gene. This CDR3 region has 17 residues. In germline, CDR1 is SGDLS, CDR2 YYNGEE.

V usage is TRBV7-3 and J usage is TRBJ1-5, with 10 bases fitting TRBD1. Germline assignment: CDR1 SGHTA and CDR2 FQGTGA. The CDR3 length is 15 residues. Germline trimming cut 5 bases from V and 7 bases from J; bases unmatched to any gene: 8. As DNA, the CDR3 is TGTGCCAGCAGCCCGGGGACAGGGGAGGGGCAGCCCCAGCATTTT. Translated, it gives CASSPGTGEGQPQHF. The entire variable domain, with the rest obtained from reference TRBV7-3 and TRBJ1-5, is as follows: GAGVSQTPSNKVTEKGKYVELRCDPISGHTALYWYRQSLGQGPEFLIYFQGTGAADDSGLPNDRFFAVRPEGSVSTLKIQRTERGDSAVYLCASSPGTGEGQPQHFGDGTRLSIL.

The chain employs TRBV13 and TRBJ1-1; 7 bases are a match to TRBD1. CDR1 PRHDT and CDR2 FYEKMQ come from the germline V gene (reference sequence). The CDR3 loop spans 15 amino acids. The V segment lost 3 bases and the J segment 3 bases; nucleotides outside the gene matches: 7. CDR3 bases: TGTGCCAGCAGCTTCGGACGCCAGGGGGACACTGAAGCTTTCTTT. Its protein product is CASSFGRQGDTEAFF.

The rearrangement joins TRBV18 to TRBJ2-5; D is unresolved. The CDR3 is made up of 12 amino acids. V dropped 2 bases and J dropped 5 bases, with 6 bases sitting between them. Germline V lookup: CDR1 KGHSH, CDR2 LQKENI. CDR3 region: CASSPSEETQYF. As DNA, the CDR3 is TGTGCCAGCTCACCATCGGAGGAGACCCAGTACTTC.

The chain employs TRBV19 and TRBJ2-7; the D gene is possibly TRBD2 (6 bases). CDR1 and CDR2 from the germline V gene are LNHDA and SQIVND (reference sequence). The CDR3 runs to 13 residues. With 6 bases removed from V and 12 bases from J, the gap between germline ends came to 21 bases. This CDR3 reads CASSSTGTHAPYF. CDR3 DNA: TGTGCCAGTAGCTCTACCGGGACTCACGCACCGTACTTC.

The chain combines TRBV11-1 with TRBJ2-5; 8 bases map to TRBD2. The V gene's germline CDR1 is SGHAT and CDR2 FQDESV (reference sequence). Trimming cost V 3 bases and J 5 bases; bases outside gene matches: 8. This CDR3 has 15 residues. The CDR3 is CASSFSSGGRETQYF. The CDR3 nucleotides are TGTGCCAGCAGCTTTTCGTCGGGGGGGCGGGAGACCCAGTACTTC.

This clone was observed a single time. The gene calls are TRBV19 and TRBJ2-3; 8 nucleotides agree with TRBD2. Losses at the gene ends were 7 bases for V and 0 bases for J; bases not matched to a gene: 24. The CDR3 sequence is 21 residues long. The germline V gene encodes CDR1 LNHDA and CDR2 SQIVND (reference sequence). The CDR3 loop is CASKGPNGAGATLRSTDTQYF. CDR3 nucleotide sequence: TGTGCCAGTAAGGGTCCCAACGGAGCGGGGGCCACCCTTCGGAGCACAGATACGCAGTATTTT.

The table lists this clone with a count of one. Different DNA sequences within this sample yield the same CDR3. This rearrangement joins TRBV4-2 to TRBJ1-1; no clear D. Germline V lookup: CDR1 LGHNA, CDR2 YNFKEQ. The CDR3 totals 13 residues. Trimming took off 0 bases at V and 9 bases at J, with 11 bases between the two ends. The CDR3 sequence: CASSQDFGLKAFF. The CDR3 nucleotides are TGTGCCAGCAGCCAAGACTTCGGACTCAAAGCTTTCTTT.

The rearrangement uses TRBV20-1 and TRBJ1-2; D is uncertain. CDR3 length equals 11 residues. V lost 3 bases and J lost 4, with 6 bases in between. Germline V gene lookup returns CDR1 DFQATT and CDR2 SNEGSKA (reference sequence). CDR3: CSARSSYGYTF. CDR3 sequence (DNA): TGCAGTGCTAGGTCCAGCTATGGCTACACCTTC.

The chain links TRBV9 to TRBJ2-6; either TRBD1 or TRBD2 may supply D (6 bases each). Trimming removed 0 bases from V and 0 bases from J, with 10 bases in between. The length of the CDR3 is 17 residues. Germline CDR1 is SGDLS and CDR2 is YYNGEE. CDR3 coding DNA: TGTGCCAGCAGCGTAGGGGGGGCCCTCTCTGGGGCCAACGTCCTGACTTTC. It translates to CASSVGGALSGANVLTF.

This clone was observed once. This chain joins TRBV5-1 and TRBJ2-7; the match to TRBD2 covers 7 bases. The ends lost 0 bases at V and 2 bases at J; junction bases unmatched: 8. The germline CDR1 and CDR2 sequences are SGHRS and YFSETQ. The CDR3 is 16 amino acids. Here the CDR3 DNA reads TGCGCCAGCAGCTTGGGGTTTAGCGGGTCACCCTACGAGCAGTACTTC. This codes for CASSLGFSGSPYEQYF.

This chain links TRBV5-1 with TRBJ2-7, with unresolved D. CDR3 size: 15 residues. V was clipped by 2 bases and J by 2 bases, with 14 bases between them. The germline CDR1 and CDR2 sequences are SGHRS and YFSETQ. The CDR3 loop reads CASSLNSPPPYEQYF. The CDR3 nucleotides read TGCGCCAGCAGCTTAAACAGCCCTCCTCCCTACGAGCAGTACTTC.